The next 19 T cell receptor beta chains were all read from a single sample in a study of technical replicates of blood from a few donors. TCRdb's copy holds only in-frame clones and misses some; the assay was immunoSEQ multiplex PCR. The repertoire has 80,000 to 85,000 clones, 89% of them found once; the top ten carry 0.41%. Sequences were obtained from T cells isolated from PBMCs. The source of these receptors is a human donor in good health.

This chain joins TRBV7-9 and TRBJ1-1; weak D call: TRBD1 (5 bases). V was pared by 5 bases and J by 0 bases, with 13 bases between. The CDR3 spans 15 residues. Germline V gene sequence: CDR1 SEHNR, CDR2 FQNEAQ (reference sequence). The CDR3 coding sequence is TGTGCCAGCAGCGGACTAGGAGGGGTGAACACTGAAGCTTTCTTT. It specifies CASSGLGGVNTEAFF. Full variable domain (rest looked up from reference TRBV7-9 and TRBJ1-1): DTGVSQNPRHKITKRGQNVTFRCDPISEHNRLYWYRQTLGQGPEFLTYFQNEAQLEKSRLLSDRFSAERPKGSFSTLEIQRTEQGDSAMYLCASSGLGGVNTEAFFGQGTRLTVV.

V usage is TRBV23-1 and J usage is TRBJ2-5, with D maybe TRBD2 (6 bases). TRBV23-1 is sorted into the ORF group, with uncertain function. V shed 8 bases and J shed 5 bases, with 15 bases lying between them. This CDR3 has 13 residues. The CDR3 DNA sequence: TGCGCCAGCGACGCCGGGGGATGGGAGACCCAGTACTTC. Protein sequence: CASDAGGWETQYF.

Notes on this clone: Germline and junction disagree at one end, which may indicate a read error. The V and J genes are TRBV25-1 and TRBJ2-7, with D tentatively TRBD1 (5 bases). This CDR3 has 12 residues. Germline CDR1 and CDR2: MGHDK and SYGVNS. The CDR3 region is CASGDSSYEQYF. The CDR3 DNA is TGTGCCAGCGGTGACAGTTCCTACGAGCAGTACTTC.

The chain has TRBV4-1 and TRBJ2-3, with TRBD2 identical over 9 bases. The CDR3 runs 16 residues. Germline CDR1 MGHRA, CDR2 YSYEKL. Trimming at V came to 1 base and at J to 6 bases, leaving 8 bases not matched to a gene. The CDR3 DNA follows: TGCGCCAGCAGCCAAGTTTCTGGCGGGAGGGCCGATACGCAGTATTTT. Protein: CASSQVSGGRADTQYF.

This clone was recorded only once. V and J are TRBV11-2 and TRBJ2-5, with TRBD2 matching 8 bases. The germline gives CDR1 SGHAT, CDR2 FQNNGV. The CDR3 extends over 15 amino acids. Losses at the gene ends were 1 base for V and 1 base for J; bases not matched to a gene: 2. The CDR3 loop reads CASSLVAGSQETQYF. CDR3 DNA: TGTGCCAGCAGCTTAGTAGCGGGGTCCCAAGAGACCCAGTACTTC.

The gene calls are TRBV5-1 and TRBJ2-6; D not resolved. The CDR3 length is 14 residues. Germline V gives CDR1 SGHRS, CDR2 YFSETQ. The ends were cut back, 3 bases at V and 3 bases at J, with 7 bases in the middle. DNA for the CDR3: TGCGCCAGCAGCTCCGGTAGTGGGGCCAACGTCCTGACTTTC. This sequence encodes CASSSGSGANVLTF.

V is TRBV19 and J is TRBJ2-1, with D perhaps TRBD2 (6 bases). The CDR3 is 16 amino acids. V was shortened by 2 bases and J by 2 bases, with 13 bases between the two germline ends. In germline, CDR1 is LNHDA, CDR2 SQIVND (reference sequence). The CDR3 loop reads CASSIFGSGAYNEQFF. The CDR3 nucleotides are TGTGCCAGTAGTATATTCGGGAGTGGCGCCTACAATGAGCAGTTCTTC. Looking up the rest from reference TRBV19 and TRBJ2-1 gives the full variable domain: DGGITQSPKYLFRKEGQNVTLSCEQNLNHDAMYWYRQDPGQGLRLIYYSQIVNDFQKGDIAEGYSVSREKKESFPLTVTSAQKNPTAFYLCASSIFGSGAYNEQFFGPGTRLTVL.

This chain connects TRBV5-1 to TRBJ1-1, with D hard to call. Trimming took 3 bases from V and 1 from J, leaving 10 bases between them. The CDR3 length is 14 residues. Germline V gene sequence: CDR1 SGHRS, CDR2 YFSETQ. CDR3: CASSSLDWNTEAFF. The CDR3 coding sequence is TGCGCCAGCAGCTCCCTGGACTGGAACACTGAAGCTTTCTTT.

This clone has only one observation. J is TRBJ2-7 and V is TRBV30; 7 bases map to TRBD1. The CDR3 sequence is 13 residues long. Germline CDR1 is GTSNPN and CDR2 is SVGIG (reference sequence). The junction had 6 bases not matched to a gene; V was cut back by 0 bases and J by 7 bases. CDR3 coding DNA: TGTGCCTGGAGTGTAGCCTCGGACAGGGAGCAGTACTTC. Its protein product is CAWSVASDREQYF. The full variable domain, in which reference TRBV30 and TRBJ2-7 provide the parts outside the CDR3, is SQTIHQWPATLVQPVGSPLSLECTVEGTSNPNLYWYRQAAGRGLQLLFYSVGIGQISSEVPQNLSASRPQDRQFILSSKKLLLSDSGFYLCAWSVASDREQYFGPGTRLTVT.

The sample holds one count of this clone. At one end, the junction sequence differs from germline, possibly due to a read error. The J gene is TRBJ2-1, the V gene TRBV25-1; D is unclear. Germline values: CDR1 MGHDK, CDR2 SYGVNS. This CDR3 is 10 amino acids long. The CDR3 coding sequence is TGTGCCAGCAACGACAACGAGCAGTTCTTC. This encodes CASNDNEQFF.

J is TRBJ1-2 and V is TRBV5-1; D may be TRBD1 (6 bases). CDR3 length equals 14 residues. Germline CDR1 is SGHRS and CDR2 is YFSETQ. The V and J ends lost 4 bases and 7 bases respectively, with 17 bases between them. This CDR3 reads CASSGNTGRVGYTF. DNA of the CDR3: TGCGCCAGCAGCGGTAATACAGGGAGGGTTGGCTACACCTTC.

The V gene is TRBV5-1, the J gene TRBJ2-7; D is possibly TRBD2 (7 bases). The CDR3 length is 14 residues. Germline values: CDR1 SGHRS, CDR2 YFSETQ. Trimming took off 2 bases at V and 5 bases at J, with 14 bases between the two ends. The CDR3 nucleotides are TGCGCCAGCAGCTTCACCATCGGGGGGCACGAGCAGTACTTC. Translated, it gives CASSFTIGGHEQYF.

The chain links TRBV7-2 to TRBJ2-5; D perhaps matches TRBD2 (5 bases). Per germline, CDR1 SGHTA and CDR2 FQGNSA. V shed 3 bases and J shed 6 bases, with 8 bases lying between them. The CDR3 sequence is 12 residues long. The CDR3 sequence: CASSFRGQTQYF. Here the CDR3 DNA reads TGTGCCAGCAGCTTCCGAGGGCAGACCCAGTACTTC.

This clone has only one observation. V is TRBV18 and J is TRBJ1-4; TRBD1 is a possible D gene (6 bases). The CDR3 runs 14 residues. Germline V gene lookup returns CDR1 KGHSH and CDR2 LQKENI. The V and J ends lost 6 bases and 1 base respectively, with 9 bases between them. The CDR3 nucleotides read TGTGCCAGCTCCTTGGACAGAACTAATGAAAAACTGTTTTTT. Amino acid sequence: CASSLDRTNEKLFF.

The rearrangement links TRBV5-1 to TRBJ2-5; 7 positions match TRBD1. Germline CDR1 and CDR2: SGHRS and YFSETQ. The ends lost 4 bases at V and 2 bases at J; junction bases unmatched: 5. CDR3 length: 14 residues. The chain's CDR3 is CASSLDRVQETQYF. The DNA of the CDR3 is TGCGCCAGCAGCCTAGACAGGGTTCAAGAGACCCAGTACTTC.

The genes are TRBV9 and TRBJ2-2, with TRBD1 matching 10 bases. CDR1 is SGDLS, CDR2 YYNGEE, per germline. J was trimmed by 2 bases and V by 3 bases; bases with no gene match: 4. CDR3 size: 16 residues. CDR3 loop: CASSGQGAHNTGELFF. The CDR3 bases are TGTGCCAGCAGCGGACAGGGGGCGCATAACACCGGGGAGCTGTTTTTT.

V and J are TRBV7-9 and TRBJ2-7; 9 nucleotides line up with TRBD2. This CDR3 spans 18 amino acids. V was pared by 6 bases and J by 0 bases, with 15 bases of the junction left unmatched. Germline lookup yields CDR1 SEHNR and CDR2 FQNEAQ (reference sequence). This chain's CDR3 is CASSSVHELAGLSYEQYF. Here the CDR3 DNA reads TGTGCCAGCAGTTCGGTTCATGAACTAGCGGGCCTCTCCTACGAGCAGTACTTC. The whole variable domain, filled in from reference TRBV7-9 and TRBJ2-7, reads DTGVSQNPRHKITKRGQNVTFRCDPISEHNRLYWYRQTLGQGPEFLTYFQNEAQLEKSRLLSDRFSAERPKGSFSTLEIQRTEQGDSAMYLCASSSVHELAGLSYEQYFGPGTRLTVT.

The rearrangement uses TRBV6-1 and TRBJ2-3; D gene ambiguous. Germline CDR1 MNHNS, CDR2 SASEGT. The CDR3 runs to 11 residues. Trimming stripped 6 bases from V and 4 bases from J, with 5 bases between. The CDR3 nucleotides are TGTGCCAGCAGCCAGGCAGATACGCAGTATTTT. Translated, it gives CASSQADTQYF.

The chain is built from TRBV9 and TRBJ2-3; 12 bases agree with TRBD1. The germline V gene encodes CDR1 SGDLS and CDR2 YYNGEE. V lost 4 bases and J lost 5; bases outside the gene matches: 11. The CDR3 spans 17 residues. In nucleotides, the CDR3 is TGTGCCAGCAGCCCAGGGACAGGGGGCGAGGTCATAGATACGCAGTATTTT. Amino acids: CASSPGTGGEVIDTQYF.